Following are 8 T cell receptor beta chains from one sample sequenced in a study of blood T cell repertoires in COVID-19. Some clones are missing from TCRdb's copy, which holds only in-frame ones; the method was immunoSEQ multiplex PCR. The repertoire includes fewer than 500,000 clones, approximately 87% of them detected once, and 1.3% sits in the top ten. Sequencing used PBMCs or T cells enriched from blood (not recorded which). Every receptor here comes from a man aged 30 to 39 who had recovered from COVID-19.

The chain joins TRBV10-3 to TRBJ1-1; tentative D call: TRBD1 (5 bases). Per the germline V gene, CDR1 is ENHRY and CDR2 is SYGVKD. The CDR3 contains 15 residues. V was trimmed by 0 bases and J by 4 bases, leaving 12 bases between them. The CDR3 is CAISESFAGGTEAFF. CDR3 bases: TGTGCCATCAGTGAGTCATTCGCGGGGGGCACTGAAGCTTTCTTT.

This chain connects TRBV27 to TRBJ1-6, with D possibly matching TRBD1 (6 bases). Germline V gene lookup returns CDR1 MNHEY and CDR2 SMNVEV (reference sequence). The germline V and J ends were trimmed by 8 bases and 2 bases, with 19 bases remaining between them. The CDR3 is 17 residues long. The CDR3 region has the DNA TGTGCCAGCTCCTTCGAGGGGGGGCAACCCTATAATTCACCCCTCCACTTT. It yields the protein CASSFEGGQPYNSPLHF.

CDR3 residues: CASSGGFSGNTIYF. Written as DNA, the CDR3 is TGTGCCAGCTCCGGAGGTTTCTCTGGAAACACCATATATTTT. The chain combines TRBV18 with TRBJ1-3, with no clear D. Trimming pared 6 bases from V and 0 bases from J, leaving 9 bases between. CDR3 length: 14 amino acids. Germline values: CDR1 KGHSH, CDR2 LQKENI.

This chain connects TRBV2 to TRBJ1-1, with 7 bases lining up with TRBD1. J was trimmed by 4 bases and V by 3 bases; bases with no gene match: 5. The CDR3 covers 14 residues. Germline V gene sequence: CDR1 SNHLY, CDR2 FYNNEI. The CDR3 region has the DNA TGTGCCAGCAGTGAGACAGGGAGACGCACTGAAGCTTTCTTT. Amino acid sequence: CASSETGRRTEAFF.

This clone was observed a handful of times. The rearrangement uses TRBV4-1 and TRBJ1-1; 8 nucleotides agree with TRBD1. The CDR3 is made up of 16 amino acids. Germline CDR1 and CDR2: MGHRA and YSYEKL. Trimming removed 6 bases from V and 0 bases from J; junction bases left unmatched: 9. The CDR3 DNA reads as TGCGCCAGCAGACCTGACTCGGACAGGGTGAACACTGAAGCTTTCTTT. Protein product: CASRPDSDRVNTEAFF.

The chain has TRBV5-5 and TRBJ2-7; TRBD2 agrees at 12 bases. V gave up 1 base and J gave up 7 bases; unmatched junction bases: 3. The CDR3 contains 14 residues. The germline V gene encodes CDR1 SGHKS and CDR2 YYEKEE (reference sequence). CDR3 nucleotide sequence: TGTGCCAGCAGCTTGCGACTAGCGGGGGCTGAGCAGTACTTC. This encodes CASSLRLAGAEQYF.

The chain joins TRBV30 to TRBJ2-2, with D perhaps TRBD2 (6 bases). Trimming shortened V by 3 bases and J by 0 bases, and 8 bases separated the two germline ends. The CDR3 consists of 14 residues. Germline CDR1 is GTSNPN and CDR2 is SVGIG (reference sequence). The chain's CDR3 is CAWRGGANTGELFF. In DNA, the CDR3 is TGTGCCTGGAGGGGCGGGGCGAACACCGGGGAGCTGTTTTTT.

In DNA form, the CDR3 reads TGTGCCAGCAGCGGAGACAGGGCGAGCTACGAGCAGTACTTC. This encodes CASSGDRASYEQYF. The V and J genes are TRBV7-2 and TRBJ2-7; 7 nucleotides line up with TRBD1. CDR3 size: 14 residues. Germline V gives CDR1 SGHTA, CDR2 FQGNSA. The V and J ends lost 5 bases and 3 bases, in that order; junction bases with no gene match: 7.